A single sample is the source of the 16 T cell receptor beta chains below, sequenced in a study of cytomegalovirus exposure and HLA in healthy donors. This PCR relied on a set of 60 Vbeta primers and 13 Jbeta primers. TCRdb's copy holds only in-frame clones and misses some; the assay was immunoSEQ multiplex PCR. The repertoire holds some 120,000 clones, with 75% to 90% as singletons. Sequencing was performed on PBMCs. These receptors were obtained from a woman under 40 in good health and CMV-seropositive.

The chain is built from TRBV2 and TRBJ1-4; the D gene is possibly TRBD1 (6 bases). The CDR3 is 14 amino acids. The V gene's germline CDR1 is SNHLY and CDR2 FYNNEI. The V and J ends lost 3 bases and 8 bases respectively, with 13 bases between them. Written as DNA, the CDR3 is TGTGCCAGCAGTGAGCAGGGGAATGGGGAAAAACTGTTTTTT. Translation gives CASSEQGNGEKLFF.

This rearrangement joins TRBV7-9 to TRBJ1-2, with D possibly being TRBD1 (6 bases). The CDR3 sequence is 15 residues long. CDR1 SEHNR and CDR2 FQNEAQ come from the germline V gene (reference sequence). V dropped 5 bases and J dropped 3 bases, with 16 bases sitting between them. The CDR3, as DNA: TGTGCCAGCAGCCGCTACAGGGACGTTGACTATGGCTACACCTTC. Amino acid sequence: CASSRYRDVDYGYTF.

This clone was picked up one time. The chain carries TRBV28 and TRBJ1-2; 9 bases match TRBD1. With 4 bases clipped from V and 4 bases from J, the junction kept 10 bases outside the gene matches. Germline CDR1 reads MDHEN; CDR2 reads SYDVKM. The CDR3 is made up of 16 amino acids. As DNA, the CDR3 is TGTGCCAGCAGTTGGGGTGGTGGGGGACAGGGCTATGGCTACACCTTC. Protein sequence: CASSWGGGGQGYGYTF.

This clone showed up just once. This rearrangement joins TRBV5-6 to TRBJ2-7, with 10 nucleotides matching TRBD2. The V segment lost 6 bases and the J segment 1 base; nucleotides outside the gene matches: 7. There are 15 residues in the CDR3. Germline values: CDR1 SGHDT, CDR2 YYEEEE. CDR3 residues: CASTAGLAVSYEQYF. In DNA, the CDR3 is TGTGCCAGCACCGCTGGACTAGCGGTTTCCTACGAGCAGTACTTC.

The chain employs TRBV7-2 and TRBJ2-1; 14 bases are a match to TRBD2. The CDR3 consists of 16 residues. CDR1 is SGHTA and CDR2 is FQGNSA in the germline V gene. With 1 base clipped from V and 6 bases from J, the junction kept 2 bases outside the gene matches. Here the CDR3 reads CASSLEGTSGSNEQFF. For the CDR3, the DNA is TGTGCCAGCAGCTTAGAGGGGACTAGCGGGAGCAATGAGCAGTTCTTC.

The J gene is TRBJ2-7, the V gene TRBV5-1; 7 nucleotides agree with TRBD1. With V trimmed by 3 bases and J by 0 bases, 6 bases remained unmatched. The CDR3 runs 15 residues. In germline, CDR1 is SGHRS, CDR2 YFSETQ. Written as DNA, the CDR3 is TGCGCCAGCAGCTCTACCGGGACAGCCTCCTACGAGCAGTACTTC. It is translated as CASSSTGTASYEQYF.

This clone occurred once. The genes are TRBV6-1 and TRBJ2-7, with 9 positions matching TRBD1. Germline lookup yields CDR1 MNHNS and CDR2 SASEGT. V was pared by 3 bases and J by 3 bases, with 3 bases of the junction left unmatched. The CDR3 is 14 residues long. CDR3 protein: CASSEGQGYYEQYF. DNA for the CDR3: TGTGCCAGCAGTGAGGGACAGGGCTACTACGAGCAGTACTTC.

The chain recombines TRBV18 with TRBJ2-7; 10 bases agree with TRBD1. This CDR3 is built from 15 residues. V trimming: 5 bases; J trimming: 3 bases; junction bases outside the gene matches: 7. CDR1 is KGHSH and CDR2 is LQKENI in the germline V gene. Here the CDR3 reads CASSTLDRGYYEQYF. The CDR3 nucleotides are TGTGCCAGCTCAACCCTGGACAGGGGGTACTACGAGCAGTACTTC.

This chain connects TRBV5-1 to TRBJ2-1; TRBD1 aligns across 8 bases. Looked up from germline, CDR1 is SGHRS and CDR2 is YFSETQ. This CDR3 spans 15 amino acids. Germline trimming cut 4 bases from V and 0 bases from J; bases unmatched to any gene: 3. In DNA form, the CDR3 reads TGCGCCAGCAGCACGACAGGGGTCTCCTACAATGAGCAGTTCTTC. Its protein is CASSTTGVSYNEQFF.

The DNA of the CDR3 is TGTGCCAGCAGCCCACAGACAGGGGTTCGGTATGGCTACACCTTC. It is translated as CASSPQTGVRYGYTF. The J gene is TRBJ1-2, the V gene TRBV5-6; 8 nucleotides match TRBD1. Unmatched junction bases numbered 10, after V lost 4 bases and J lost 5 bases. Germline loops: CDR1 SGHDT, CDR2 YYEEEE. This CDR3 has 15 amino acids.

As for this clone: The junction departs from the called germline gene at one end, perhaps through a read error. The V and J genes are TRBV7-9 and TRBJ2-7, with 9 bases matching TRBD1. CDR3 size: 14 residues. Germline lookup yields CDR1 SEHNR and CDR2 FQNEAQ (reference sequence). CDR3 in amino acids: CSSSSGQGFYEQYF. The CDR3 DNA reads as TGTTCCAGCAGCTCGGGACAGGGTTTTTACGAGCAGTACTTC.

The chain is built from TRBV2 and TRBJ2-7; D is perhaps TRBD1 (5 bases). The V gene lost 4 bases and the J gene lost 4 bases, with 11 bases spanning the gap. Per the germline V gene, CDR1 is SNHLY and CDR2 is FYNNEI. The CDR3 covers 13 residues. The CDR3 here is CASSVQGPYEQYF. In DNA form, the CDR3 reads TGTGCCAGCAGTGTGCAGGGTCCTTACGAGCAGTACTTC. Variable domain in full (rest from reference TRBV2 and TRBJ2-7): EPEVTQTPSHQVTQMGQEVILRCVPISNHLYFYWYRQILGQKVEFLVSFYNNEISEKSEIFDDQFSVERPDGSNFTLKIRSTKLEDSAMYFCASSVQGPYEQYFGPGTRLTVT.

The chain has TRBV5-8 and TRBJ2-3; 10 bases line up with TRBD2. J was trimmed by 2 bases and V by 2 bases; bases with no gene match: 2. The CDR3 is made up of 15 amino acids. Germline lookup yields CDR1 SGHTS and CDR2 YDEGEE. The CDR3 reads CASSFTSGTTDTQYF. CDR3 nucleotide sequence: TGTGCCAGCAGCTTTACTAGCGGGACCACAGATACGCAGTATTTT.

The J gene is TRBJ2-3, the V gene TRBV7-2, with unresolved D. The V end lost 5 bases, the J end lost 1 base, and 7 bases lay between the germline ends. The germline V gene has CDR1 SGHTA and CDR2 FQGNSA. The CDR3 covers 13 residues. DNA for the CDR3: TGTGCCAGCAGCCCCCTCGGCACAGATACGCAGTATTTT. Amino acid sequence: CASSPLGTDTQYF.

The chain employs TRBV7-3 and TRBJ1-1; D is possibly TRBD1 (6 bases). In germline, CDR1 is SGHTA, CDR2 FQGTGA. V was trimmed by 4 bases and J by 3 bases, leaving 9 bases between them. The CDR3 contains 13 residues. CDR3 protein: CASSSQGYTEAFF. The CDR3 nucleotides read TGTGCCAGCAGCTCACAGGGTTACACTGAAGCTTTCTTT.

The chain uses TRBV13 and TRBJ2-1, with TRBD1 matching over 8 bases. V shed 7 bases and J 8 bases; nucleotides not matched to a gene: 13. Germline CDR1 and CDR2: PRHDT and FYEKMQ (reference sequence). The CDR3 sequence is 15 residues long. CDR3 in amino acids: CASTQGAGSRDEQFF. In DNA, the CDR3 is TGTGCCAGCACCCAGGGGGCAGGGTCACGGGATGAGCAGTTCTTC.